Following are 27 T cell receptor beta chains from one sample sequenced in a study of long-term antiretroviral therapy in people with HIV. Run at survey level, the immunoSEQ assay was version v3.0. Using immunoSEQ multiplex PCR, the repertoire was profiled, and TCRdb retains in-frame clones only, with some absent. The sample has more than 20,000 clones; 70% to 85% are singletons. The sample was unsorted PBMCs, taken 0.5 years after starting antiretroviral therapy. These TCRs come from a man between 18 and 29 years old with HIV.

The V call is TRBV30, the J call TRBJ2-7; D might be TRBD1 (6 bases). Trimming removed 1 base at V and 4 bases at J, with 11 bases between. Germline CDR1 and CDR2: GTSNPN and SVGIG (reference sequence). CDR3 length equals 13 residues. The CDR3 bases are TGTGCCTGGAGTGCAGGGGATGGGTACGAGCAGTACTTC. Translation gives CAWSAGDGYEQYF. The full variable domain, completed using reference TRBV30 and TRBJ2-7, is SQTIHQWPATLVQPVGSPLSLECTVEGTSNPNLYWYRQAAGRGLQLLFYSVGIGQISSEVPQNLSASRPQDRQFILSSKKLLLSDSGFYLCAWSAGDGYEQYFGPGTRLTVT.

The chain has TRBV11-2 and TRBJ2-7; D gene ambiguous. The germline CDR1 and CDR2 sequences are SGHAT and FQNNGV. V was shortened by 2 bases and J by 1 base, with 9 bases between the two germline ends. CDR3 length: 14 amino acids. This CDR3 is CASSLQGRSYEQYF. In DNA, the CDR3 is TGTGCCAGCAGCTTACAAGGACGGTCCTACGAGCAGTACTTC.

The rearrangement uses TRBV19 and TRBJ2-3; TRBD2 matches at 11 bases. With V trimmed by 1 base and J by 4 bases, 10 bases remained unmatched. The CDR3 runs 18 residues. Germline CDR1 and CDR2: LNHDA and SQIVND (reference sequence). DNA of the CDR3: TGTGCCAGTAGTATAGTGTCGAAGACTAGCGGGATCGCAGATACGCAGTATTTT. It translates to CASSIVSKTSGIADTQYF.

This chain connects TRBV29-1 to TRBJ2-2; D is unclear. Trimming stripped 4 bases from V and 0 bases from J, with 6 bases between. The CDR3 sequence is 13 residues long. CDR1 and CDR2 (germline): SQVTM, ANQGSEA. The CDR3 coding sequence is TGCAGCGTTGCGCAGCCGAACACCGGGGAGCTGTTTTTT. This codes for CSVAQPNTGELFF.

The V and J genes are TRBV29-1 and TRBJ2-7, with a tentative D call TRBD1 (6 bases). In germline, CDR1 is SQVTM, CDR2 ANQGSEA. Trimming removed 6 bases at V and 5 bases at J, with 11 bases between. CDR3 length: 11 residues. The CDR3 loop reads CSVATGHEQYF. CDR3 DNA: TGCAGCGTCGCTACAGGGCACGAGCAGTACTTC.

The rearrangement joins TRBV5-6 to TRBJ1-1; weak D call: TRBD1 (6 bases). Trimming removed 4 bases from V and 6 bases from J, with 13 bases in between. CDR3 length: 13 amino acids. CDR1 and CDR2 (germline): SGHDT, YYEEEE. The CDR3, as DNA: TGTGCCAGCAGCGTCAAGGGGGGGGCTGAAGCTTTCTTT. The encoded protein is CASSVKGGAEAFF.

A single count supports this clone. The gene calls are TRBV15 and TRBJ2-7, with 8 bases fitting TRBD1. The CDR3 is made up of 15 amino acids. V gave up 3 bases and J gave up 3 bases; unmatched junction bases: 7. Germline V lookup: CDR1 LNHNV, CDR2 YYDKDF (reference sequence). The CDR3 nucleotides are TGTGCCACCAGCAGCGTACAGGGGGGCATCTACGAGCAGTACTTC. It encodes CATSSVQGGIYEQYF. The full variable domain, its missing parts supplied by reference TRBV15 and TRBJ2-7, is DAMVIQNPRYQVTQFGKPVTLSCSQTLNHNVMYWYQQKSSQAPKLLFHYYDKDFNNEADTPDNFQSRRPNTSFCFLDIRSPGLGDTAMYLCATSSVQGGIYEQYFGPGTRLTVT.

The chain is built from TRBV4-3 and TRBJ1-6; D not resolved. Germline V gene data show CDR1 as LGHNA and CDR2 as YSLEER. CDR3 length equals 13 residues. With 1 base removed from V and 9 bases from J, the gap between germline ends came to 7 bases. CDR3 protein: CASSQGGRSPLHF. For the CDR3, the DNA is TGCGCCAGCAGCCAAGGCGGCCGTTCACCCCTCCACTTT.

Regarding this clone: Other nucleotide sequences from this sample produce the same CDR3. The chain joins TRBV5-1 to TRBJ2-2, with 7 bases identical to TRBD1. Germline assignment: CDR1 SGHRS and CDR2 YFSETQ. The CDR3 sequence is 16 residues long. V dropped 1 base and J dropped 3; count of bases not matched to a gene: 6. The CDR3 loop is CASSLSWTGYTGELFF. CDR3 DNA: TGCGCCAGCAGCTTGTCCTGGACAGGTTACACCGGGGAGCTGTTTTTT.

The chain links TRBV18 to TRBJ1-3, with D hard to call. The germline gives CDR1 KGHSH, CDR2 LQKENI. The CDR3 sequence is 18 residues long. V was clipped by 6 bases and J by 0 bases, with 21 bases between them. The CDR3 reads CASSSEMMDGASGNTIYF. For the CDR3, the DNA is TGTGCCAGCTCCTCTGAGATGATGGACGGAGCCTCTGGAAACACCATATATTTT.

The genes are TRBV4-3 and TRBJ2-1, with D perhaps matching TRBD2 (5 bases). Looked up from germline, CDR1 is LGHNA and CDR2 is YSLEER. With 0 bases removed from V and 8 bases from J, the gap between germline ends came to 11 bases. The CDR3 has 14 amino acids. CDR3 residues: CASSQDASRDEQFF. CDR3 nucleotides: TGCGCCAGCAGCCAAGATGCTAGCCGCGATGAGCAGTTCTTC.

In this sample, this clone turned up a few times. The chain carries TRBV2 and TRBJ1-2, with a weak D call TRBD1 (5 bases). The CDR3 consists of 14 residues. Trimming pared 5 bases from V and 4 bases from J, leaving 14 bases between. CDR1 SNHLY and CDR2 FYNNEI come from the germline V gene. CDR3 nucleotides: TGTGCCAGCAGTATACCGACGGGACTCTATGGCTACACCTTC. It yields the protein CASSIPTGLYGYTF.

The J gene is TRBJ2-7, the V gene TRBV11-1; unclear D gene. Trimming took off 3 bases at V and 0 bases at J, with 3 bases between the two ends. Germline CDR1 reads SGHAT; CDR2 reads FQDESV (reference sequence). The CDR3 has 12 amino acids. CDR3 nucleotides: TGTGCCAGCAGCTTCAGCTCCTACGAGCAGTACTTC. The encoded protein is CASSFSSYEQYF.

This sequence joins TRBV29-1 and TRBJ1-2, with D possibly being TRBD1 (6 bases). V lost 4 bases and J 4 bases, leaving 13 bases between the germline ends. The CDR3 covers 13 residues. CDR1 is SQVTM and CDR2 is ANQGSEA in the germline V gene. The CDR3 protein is CSVGGAGAYGYTF. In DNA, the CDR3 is TGCAGCGTTGGGGGGGCAGGGGCCTATGGCTACACCTTC. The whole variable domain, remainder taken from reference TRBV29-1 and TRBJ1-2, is SAVISQKPSRDICQRGTSLTIQCQVDSQVTMMFWYRQQPGQSLTLIATANQGSEATYESGFVIDKFPISRPNLTFSTLTVSNMSPEDSSIYLCSVGGAGAYGYTFGSGTRLTVV.

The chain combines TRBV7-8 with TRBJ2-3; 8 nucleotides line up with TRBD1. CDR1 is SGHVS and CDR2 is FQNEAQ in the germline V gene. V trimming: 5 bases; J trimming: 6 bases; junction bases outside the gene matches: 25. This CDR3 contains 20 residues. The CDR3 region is CASSLRGFGGQGAFLDTQYF. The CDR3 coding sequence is TGTGCCAGCAGCCTCCGGGGTTTTGGAGGACAGGGCGCTTTCTTGGATACGCAGTATTTT.

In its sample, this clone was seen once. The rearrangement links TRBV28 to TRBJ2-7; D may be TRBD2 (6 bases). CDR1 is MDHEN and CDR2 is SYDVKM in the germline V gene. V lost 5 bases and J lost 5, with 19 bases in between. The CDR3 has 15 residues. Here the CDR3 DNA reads TGTGCCAGCAGTCACCCGAGAGCGGGTCTCCACGAGCAGTACTTC. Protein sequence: CASSHPRAGLHEQYF. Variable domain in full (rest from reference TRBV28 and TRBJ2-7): DVKVTQSSRYLVKRTGEKVFLECVQDMDHENMFWYRQDPGLGLRLIYFSYDVKMKEKGDIPEGYSVSREKKERFSLILESASTNQTSMYLCASSHPRAGLHEQYFGPGTRLTVT.

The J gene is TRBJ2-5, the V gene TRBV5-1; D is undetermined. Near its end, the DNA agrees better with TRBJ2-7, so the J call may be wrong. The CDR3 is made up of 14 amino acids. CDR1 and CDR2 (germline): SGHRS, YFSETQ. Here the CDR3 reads CASSFTTRSYEQYF. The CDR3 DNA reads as TGCGCCAGCAGTTTCACGACCCGCTCCTACGAGCAGTACTTC.

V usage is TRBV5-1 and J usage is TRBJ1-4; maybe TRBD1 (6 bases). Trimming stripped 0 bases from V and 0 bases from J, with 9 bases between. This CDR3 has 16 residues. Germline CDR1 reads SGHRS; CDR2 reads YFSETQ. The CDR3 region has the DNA TGCGCCAGCAGCTTGGGGGACATTGCAACTAATGAAAAACTGTTTTTT. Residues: CASSLGDIATNEKLFF.

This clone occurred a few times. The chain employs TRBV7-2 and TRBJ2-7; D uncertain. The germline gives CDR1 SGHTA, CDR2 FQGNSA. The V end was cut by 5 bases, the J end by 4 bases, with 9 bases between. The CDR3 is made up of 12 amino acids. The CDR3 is CASSPAGYEQYF. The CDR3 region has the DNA TGTGCCAGCAGCCCCGCCGGGTACGAGCAGTACTTC.

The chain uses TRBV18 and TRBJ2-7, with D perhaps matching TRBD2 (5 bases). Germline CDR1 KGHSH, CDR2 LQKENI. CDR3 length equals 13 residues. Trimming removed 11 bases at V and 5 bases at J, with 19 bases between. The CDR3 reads CASSPFDGDEQYF. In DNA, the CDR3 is TGTGCCTCCTCACCCTTCGACGGGGACGAGCAGTACTTC.

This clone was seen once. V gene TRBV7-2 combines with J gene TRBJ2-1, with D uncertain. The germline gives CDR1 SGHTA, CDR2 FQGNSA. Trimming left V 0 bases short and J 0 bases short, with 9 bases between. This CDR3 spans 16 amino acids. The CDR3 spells CASSLAWGGSYNEQFF. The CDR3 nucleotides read TGTGCCAGCAGCTTAGCGTGGGGTGGCTCCTACAATGAGCAGTTCTTC.

CDR3 DNA: TGTGCCAGCAGTGGGCCGACAGGGGGAGCTACCGGGGAGCTGTTTTTT. It codes for CASSGPTGGATGELFF. The genes are TRBV2 and TRBJ2-2, with TRBD1 matching over 9 bases. The CDR3 contains 16 residues. CDR1 and CDR2 (germline): SNHLY, FYNNEI. The V segment lost 4 bases and the J segment 5 bases; nucleotides outside the gene matches: 8.

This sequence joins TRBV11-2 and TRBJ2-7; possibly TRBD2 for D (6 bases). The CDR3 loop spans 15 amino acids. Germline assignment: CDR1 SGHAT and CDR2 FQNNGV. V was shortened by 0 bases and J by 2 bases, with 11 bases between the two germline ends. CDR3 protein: CASSLDLGLTYEQYF. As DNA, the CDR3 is TGTGCCAGCAGCTTAGATCTGGGACTCACCTACGAGCAGTACTTC.

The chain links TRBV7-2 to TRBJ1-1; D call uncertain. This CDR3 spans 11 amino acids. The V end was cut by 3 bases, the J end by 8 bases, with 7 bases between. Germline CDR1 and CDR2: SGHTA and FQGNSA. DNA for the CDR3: TGTGCCAGCAGCTTGCGTGGGGAAGCTTTCTTT. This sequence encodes CASSLRGEAFF.

CDR3 region: CAWSEGQAGQPQHF. The CDR3 nucleotides read TGTGCCTGGAGCGAGGGACAGGCGGGTCAGCCCCAGCATTTT. The chain couples TRBV30 to TRBJ1-5; 8 bases are a match to TRBD1. V shed 3 bases and J 6 bases; nucleotides not matched to a gene: 7. The CDR3 sequence is 14 residues long. The germline V gene encodes CDR1 GTSNPN and CDR2 SVGIG (reference sequence).

DNA for the CDR3: TGTGCCAGCAGCTTAGTCCGAGCCAGGGCGCATCAGCCCCAGCATTTT. Protein product: CASSLVRARAHQPQHF. The chain combines TRBV7-8 with TRBJ1-5, with a tentative D call TRBD1 (5 bases). Germline CDR1 and CDR2: SGHVS and FQNEAQ. This CDR3 contains 16 residues. Trimming pared 1 base from V and 5 bases from J, leaving 15 bases between.

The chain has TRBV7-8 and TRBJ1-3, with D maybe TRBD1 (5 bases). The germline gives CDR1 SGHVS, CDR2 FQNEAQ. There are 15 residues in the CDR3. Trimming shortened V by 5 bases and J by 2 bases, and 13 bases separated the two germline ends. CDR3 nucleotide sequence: TGTGCCAGCAGCCCTAACTCAGGGACTGGAAACACCATATATTTT. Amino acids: CASSPNSGTGNTIYF.